The 20 T cell receptor beta chains listed next were all sequenced from one sample in a study of cytomegalovirus exposure and HLA in healthy donors. PCR primers comprised 60 Vbeta and 13 Jbeta primers. TCRdb keeps only in-frame clones here, not all; method: immunoSEQ multiplex PCR. Of about 98,000 clones detected, less than 90% appear once; the ten largest clones hold 2.5% to 3%. Input material: PBMCs. These receptors originate from a man between 35 and 55 years old in good health and CMV-seronegative.

J is TRBJ1-6 and V is TRBV27; 7 bases agree with TRBD1. The CDR3 extends over 14 amino acids. Germline CDR1 reads MNHEY; CDR2 reads SMNVEV (reference sequence). Trimming cost V 4 bases and J 6 bases; bases outside gene matches: 3. The CDR3 DNA sequence: TGTGCCAGCAGTTCTAGGGGGCTTAATTCACCCCTCCACTTT. It encodes CASSSRGLNSPLHF.

This chain uses TRBV6-1 with TRBJ1-2; the match to TRBD1 covers 8 bases. V lost 8 bases and J lost 5; bases outside the gene matches: 7. The CDR3 extends over 13 amino acids. Germline V gene lookup returns CDR1 MNHNS and CDR2 SASEGT. The chain's CDR3 is CASATGTGYGYTF. CDR3 sequence (DNA): TGTGCCAGCGCCACCGGGACAGGTTATGGCTACACCTTC.

This rearrangement joins TRBV2 to TRBJ1-6; D perhaps matches TRBD1 (5 bases). Germline values: CDR1 SNHLY, CDR2 FYNNEI. With 2 bases removed from V and 10 bases from J, the gap between germline ends came to 15 bases. The CDR3 length is 15 residues. The CDR3 DNA is TGTGCCAGCAGTGAACAGACAGCGCTAACGTCACCCCTCCACTTT. Translated: CASSEQTALTSPLHF.

This clone has only a few counts. V is TRBV5-1 and J is TRBJ2-3; TRBD2 aligns across 11 bases. The J segment lost 2 bases and the V segment lost 4 bases, leaving 6 bases of the junction unmatched. This CDR3 has 16 residues. Germline lookup yields CDR1 SGHRS and CDR2 YFSETQ. The CDR3 DNA follows: TGCGCCAGCAGCATATTGACTAGCGGGGCCACAGATACGCAGTATTTT. The encoded protein is CASSILTSGATDTQYF.

The J gene is TRBJ1-6, the V gene TRBV5-1; D remains ambiguous. Germline V gene data show CDR1 as SGHRS and CDR2 as YFSETQ. Between the trimmed V and J ends, which lost 0 bases and 7 bases, there was a span of 14 bases. The CDR3 totals 16 residues. CDR3 DNA: TGCGCCAGCAGCTTGGGGACTCGCGGATCAAATTCACCCCTCCACTTT. Translating gives CASSLGTRGSNSPLHF.

The genes are TRBV19 and TRBJ2-1, with TRBD2 matching over 13 bases. Germline-derived CDR1 and CDR2 are LNHDA and SQIVND (reference sequence). V trimming: 5 bases; J trimming: 4 bases; junction bases outside the gene matches: 5. The CDR3 is made up of 16 amino acids. DNA for the CDR3: TGTGCCAGTAGTCGGGGGGGACTAGCGGGGTACAATGAGCAGTTCTTC. Translated, it gives CASSRGGLAGYNEQFF. Variable domain in full (rest from reference TRBV19 and TRBJ2-1): DGGITQSPKYLFRKEGQNVTLSCEQNLNHDAMYWYRQDPGQGLRLIYYSQIVNDFQKGDIAEGYSVSREKKESFPLTVTSAQKNPTAFYLCASSRGGLAGYNEQFFGPGTRLTVL.

In its sample, this clone was seen a few times. This rearrangement joins TRBV7-8 to TRBJ1-4, with D maybe TRBD1 (5 bases). Per the germline V gene, CDR1 is SGHVS and CDR2 is FQNEAQ. The CDR3 runs to 17 residues. The V end was cut by 2 bases, the J end by 2 bases, with 15 bases between. The CDR3 DNA sequence: TGTGCCAGCAGCTTATGGGCAGGGAGGGTGACTAATGAAAAACTGTTTTTT. It translates to CASSLWAGRVTNEKLFF.

As concerns this clone: The junction and the germline gene differ at one end; a read error may be behind it. The sample holds other DNA sequences that translate to the same CDR3. The V call is TRBV5-4, the J call TRBJ1-2; 10 nucleotides align to TRBD1. The CDR3 runs to 15 residues. CDR1 is SGHNT and CDR2 is YYREEE in the germline V gene (reference sequence). CDR3 sequence (DNA): TGCGCCAGCAGCCGAAGGGACAGGGGTGGCTATGGCTACACCTTC. Translated, it gives CASSRRDRGGYGYTF.

This chain links TRBV18 with TRBJ1-2; 8 bases are shared with TRBD1. CDR1 is KGHSH, CDR2 LQKENI, per germline. The junction had 4 bases not matched to a gene; V was cut back by 3 bases and J by 4 bases. The length of the CDR3 is 14 residues. This CDR3 reads CASSPRTGSYGYTF. For the CDR3, the DNA is TGTGCCAGCTCACCCCGGACAGGGTCCTATGGCTACACCTTC.

There are a few counts of this clone. The chain links TRBV5-6 to TRBJ1-2, with TRBD1 identical over 9 bases. The junction had 5 bases not matched to a gene; V was cut back by 4 bases and J by 4 bases. Germline V lookup: CDR1 SGHDT, CDR2 YYEEEE. The CDR3 has 14 residues. The CDR3 loop is CASSVGQGSYGYTF. The CDR3 DNA reads as TGTGCCAGCAGCGTCGGACAGGGGAGCTATGGCTACACCTTC.

DNA for the CDR3: TGTGCCAGTAGTACCGGGAATGAGCAGTTCTTC. Translating it yields CASSTGNEQFF. The chain employs TRBV19 and TRBJ2-1; D remains ambiguous. CDR1 is LNHDA and CDR2 is SQIVND in the germline V gene (reference sequence). This CDR3 comprises 11 residues. The V gene lost 4 bases and the J gene lost 7 bases, with 5 bases spanning the gap. The full variable domain, rest sourced from reference TRBV19 and TRBJ2-1, is DGGITQSPKYLFRKEGQNVTLSCEQNLNHDAMYWYRQDPGQGLRLIYYSQIVNDFQKGDIAEGYSVSREKKESFPLTVTSAQKNPTAFYLCASSTGNEQFFGPGTRLTVL.

This clone was detected only a few times. The V gene is TRBV7-9, the J gene TRBJ2-1; 12 bases match TRBD2. The CDR3 runs 15 residues. In germline, CDR1 is SEHNR, CDR2 FQNEAQ (reference sequence). The V segment lost 6 bases and the J segment 7 bases; nucleotides outside the gene matches: 7. The CDR3 spells CASRLLAGGKNEQFF. Here the CDR3 DNA reads TGTGCCAGCAGACTACTAGCGGGGGGAAAAAATGAGCAGTTCTTC.

The chain combines TRBV15 with TRBJ2-7; D remains ambiguous. Germline V CDR1 and CDR2: LNHNV, YYDKDF (reference sequence). Trimming stripped 1 base from V and 0 bases from J, with 13 bases between. The CDR3 has 16 amino acids. DNA of the CDR3: TGTGCCACCAGCAGAGGAGAAGCCCCGAGCTCCTACGAGCAGTACTTC. This sequence encodes CATSRGEAPSSYEQYF.

This chain uses TRBV7-2 with TRBJ1-1, with 9 bases aligning to TRBD1. After removal of 5 bases from V and 3 bases from J, the junction contained 13 bases not matched to a gene. Germline CDR1 and CDR2: SGHTA and FQGNSA. This CDR3 is 17 amino acids long. CDR3 bases: TGTGCCAGCAGCGTAAAACAGGGGGCGGGTATGTACACTGAAGCTTTCTTT. Translating gives CASSVKQGAGMYTEAFF.

The chain joins TRBV14 to TRBJ2-7, with TRBD1 as a possible D gene (6 bases). Trimming pared 4 bases from V and 3 bases from J, leaving 10 bases between. The CDR3 sequence is 13 residues long. Germline CDR1 and CDR2: SGHDN and FVKESK. The CDR3 DNA reads as TGTGCCAGCAGCCCGGGACATTTCTACGAGCAGTACTTC. Its protein product is CASSPGHFYEQYF.

V and J are TRBV19 and TRBJ1-3; D is perhaps TRBD1 (5 bases). Trimming stripped 4 bases from V and 0 bases from J, with 13 bases between. CDR1 is LNHDA, CDR2 SQIVND, per germline (reference sequence). The CDR3 totals 16 residues. CDR3 sequence: CASSNGQKNSGNTIYF. CDR3 DNA: TGTGCCAGTAGTAACGGACAAAAAAACTCTGGAAACACCATATATTTT.

The chain is built from TRBV18 and TRBJ1-1, with 12 bases aligning to TRBD1. Trimming cost V 3 bases and J 6 bases; bases outside gene matches: 5. This CDR3 is built from 15 residues. Germline loops: CDR1 KGHSH, CDR2 LQKENI. CDR3 amino acids: CASSPLGTGGSEAFF. For the CDR3, the DNA is TGTGCCAGCTCACCCCTAGGGACAGGGGGCTCTGAAGCTTTCTTT.

This clone was seen just once. One end of the junction varies from germline; a read error may be responsible. The chain carries TRBV13 and TRBJ2-3; TRBD1 matches at 11 bases. The CDR3 extends over 17 amino acids. Germline CDR1 and CDR2: PRHDT and FYEKMQ (reference sequence). The DNA of the CDR3 is TGTGTCAGCAGCCCGGGGGGGACAGGGGGTATCACAGATACGCAGTATTTT. The encoded protein is CVSSPGGTGGITDTQYF.

The CDR3 region has the DNA TGCAGCGTAAGCGGGGGGCCAGCCTACGAGCAGTACTTC. Encoded protein: CSVSGGPAYEQYF. The chain joins TRBV29-1 to TRBJ2-7; 9 nucleotides match TRBD2. The CDR3 consists of 13 residues. V gave up 6 bases and J gave up 2 bases; unmatched junction bases: 5. Germline CDR1 is SQVTM and CDR2 is ANQGSEA.

The chain uses TRBV18 and TRBJ2-1; perhaps TRBD1 as D (5 bases). Germline CDR1 and CDR2: KGHSH and LQKENI. Trimming cost V 2 bases and J 7 bases, with 15 bases left between them. CDR3 length equals 15 residues. Written as DNA, the CDR3 is TGTGCCAGCTCACCAATGACAGTGACCGTTAATGAGCAGTTCTTC. This encodes CASSPMTVTVNEQFF.